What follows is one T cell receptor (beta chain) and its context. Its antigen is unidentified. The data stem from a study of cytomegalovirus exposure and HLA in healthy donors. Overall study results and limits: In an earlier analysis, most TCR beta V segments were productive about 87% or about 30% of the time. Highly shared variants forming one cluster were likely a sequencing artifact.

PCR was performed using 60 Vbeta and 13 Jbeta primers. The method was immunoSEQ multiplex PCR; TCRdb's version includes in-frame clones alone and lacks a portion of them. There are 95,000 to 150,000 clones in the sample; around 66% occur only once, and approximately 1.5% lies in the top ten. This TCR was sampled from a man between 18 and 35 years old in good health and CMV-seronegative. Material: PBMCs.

For the CDR3, the DNA is TGTGCCAGCAGTTTAGGCTTACAAACTAGCGGGCGCTCCTACGAGCAGTACTTC. As protein: CASSLGLQTSGRSYEQYF. The rearrangement joins TRBV28 to TRBJ2-7; 9 bases are shared with TRBD2. CDR1 is MDHEN, CDR2 SYDVKM, per germline. The CDR3 spans 18 residues. Trimming took 2 bases from V and 0 from J; bases not matched to a gene: 11.